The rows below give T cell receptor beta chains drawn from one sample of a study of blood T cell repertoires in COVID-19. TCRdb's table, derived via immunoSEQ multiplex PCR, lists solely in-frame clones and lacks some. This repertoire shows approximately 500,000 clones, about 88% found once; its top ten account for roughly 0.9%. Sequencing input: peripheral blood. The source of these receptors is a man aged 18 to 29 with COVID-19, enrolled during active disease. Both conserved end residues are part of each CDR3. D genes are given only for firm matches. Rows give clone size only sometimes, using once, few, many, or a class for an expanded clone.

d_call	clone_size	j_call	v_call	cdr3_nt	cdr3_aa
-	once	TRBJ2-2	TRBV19	TGTGCCAGTAGTATAGGCCGACTTCGAGCGAAGAACACCGGGGAGCTGTTTTTT	CASSIGRLRAKNTGELFF
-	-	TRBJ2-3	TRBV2	TGTGCCAGTTTTGGTGGCGCGGGGAACACAGATACGCAGTATTTT	CASFGGAGNTDTQYF
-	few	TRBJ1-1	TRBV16	TGTGCCAGCAGTCTAGATGTGAACACTGAAGCTTTCTTT	CASSLDVNTEAFF
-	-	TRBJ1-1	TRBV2	TGTGCCAGCAGTCGCAGGCCGGAGAACACTGAAGCTTTCTTT	CASSRRPENTEAFF
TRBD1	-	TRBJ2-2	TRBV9	TGTGCCAGCAGCGTTGGGACAGGGGGAATCGGGGAGCTGTTTTTT	CASSVGTGGIGELFF
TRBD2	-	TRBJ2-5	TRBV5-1	TGCGCCAGCAGCTACCGGACGGGAGGATACGGGGAGACCCAGTACTTC	CASSYRTGGYGETQYF
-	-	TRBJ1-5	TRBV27	TGTGCCAGCAGAGACCTGACGGCGGATCAGCCCCAGCATTTT	CASRDLTADQPQHF
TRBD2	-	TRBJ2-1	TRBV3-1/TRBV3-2	TGTGCCAGCAGCACACTTTTCGGACTAGCGATTACTAATGAGCAGTTCTTC	CASSTLFGLAITNEQFF
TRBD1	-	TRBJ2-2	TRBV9	TGTGCCAGCAGCGTTCTTCCGGAAGACAGGGCGAACACCGGGGAGCTGTTTTTT	CASSVLPEDRANTGELFF
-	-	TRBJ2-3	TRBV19	TGTGCCAGTAGTATACGAACGGGAGTGGTAGATACGCAGTATTTT	CASSIRTGVVDTQYF
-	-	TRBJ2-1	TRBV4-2	TGTGCCAGCAGCCAAGATTCGAATGAGCAGTTCTTC	CASSQDSNEQFF
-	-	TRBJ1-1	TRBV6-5	TGTGCCAGCAGGTCGACAGATGGGCACACTGAAGCTTTCTTT	CASRSTDGHTEAFF
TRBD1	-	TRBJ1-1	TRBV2	TGTGCCAGCAGTACGACAGGGTTGGACACTGAAGCTTTCTTT	CASSTTGLDTEAFF
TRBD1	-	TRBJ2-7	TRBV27	TGTGCCAGCAGTTTGACCGGGACAGAGCTTTACGAGCAGTACTTC	CASSLTGTELYEQYF
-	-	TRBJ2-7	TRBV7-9	TGTGCCAGCACCCCCGCGGGCCTTACCTACGAGCAGTACTTC	CASTPAGLTYEQYF
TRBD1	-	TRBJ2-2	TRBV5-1	TGCGCCAGCGGACAGGGGGCAAACACCGGGGAGCTGTTTTTT	CASGQGANTGELFF
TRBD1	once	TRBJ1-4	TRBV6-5	TGTGCCAGCAGTTACTCTTGGGACAGCAGTAATGAAAAACTGTTTTTT	CASSYSWDSSNEKLFF
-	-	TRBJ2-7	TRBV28	TGTGCCAGCAGTTTAATTGACAGCTCCTACGAGCAGTACTTC	CASSLIDSSYEQYF
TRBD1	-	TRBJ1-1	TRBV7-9	TGTGCCAGCTCCCCCGGACAGGCGGTCACTGAAGCTTTCTTT	CASSPGQAVTEAFF
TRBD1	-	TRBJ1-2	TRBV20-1	TGCAGCGCCGCAGGGGGTTATGGCTACACCTTC	CSAAGGYGYTF
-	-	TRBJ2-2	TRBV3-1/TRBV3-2	TGTGCCAGCAGCCATTCGCGGGCCCCGAACACCGGGGAGCTGTTTTTT	CASSHSRAPNTGELFF
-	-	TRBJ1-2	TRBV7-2	TGTGCCAGCAGCATCACAGACATCTATGGCTACACCTTC	CASSITDIYGYTF
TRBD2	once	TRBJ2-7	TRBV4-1	TGCGCCAGCAGCCAAGTTGGTGTTAGCGGGAGGGCTGGGGAGCAGTACTTC	CASSQVGVSGRAGEQYF
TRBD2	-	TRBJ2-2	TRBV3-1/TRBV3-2	TGTGCCAGCAGCCTGCCGGGACTAGCGGGGGGTTGGACCGGGGAGCTGTTTTTT	CASSLPGLAGGWTGELFF
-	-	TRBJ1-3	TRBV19	TGTGCCAGTAGTATAGGAGGAGCTGGAAACACCATATATTTT	CASSIGGAGNTIYF
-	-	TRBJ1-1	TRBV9	TGTGCCAGCAGCGTAGCTACCGGGTGGGTCACTGAAGCTTTCTTT	CASSVATGWVTEAFF
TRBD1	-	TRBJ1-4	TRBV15	TGTGCCACCAGGGACAGGGACAATGAAAAACTGTTTTTT	CATRDRDNEKLFF
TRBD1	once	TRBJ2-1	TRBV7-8	TGTGCCAGCAGCTCAGGCGGGGACAGGGGGTTCTTC	CASSSGGDRGFF
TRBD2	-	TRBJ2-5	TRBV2	TGTGCCAGCAGTGAGCGGGGGGCAGAGACCCAGTACTTC	CASSERGAETQYF
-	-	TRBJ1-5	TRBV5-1	TGCGCCAGCCCCGTGGGCAGGGTCCTCTCAACCCTATATCAGCCCCAGCATTTT	CASPVGRVLSTLYQPQHF
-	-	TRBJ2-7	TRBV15	TGTGCCACCAGCAGTAACTCCTACGAGCAGTACTTC	CATSSNSYEQYF
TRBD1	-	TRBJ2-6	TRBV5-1	TGCGCCAGCAGCTCACAGGGGAGTGGGGCCAACGTCCTGACTTTC	CASSSQGSGANVLTF
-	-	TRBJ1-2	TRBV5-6	TGTGCCAGCAGCGGGTGGACGAGGGGGTCGACCAACTATGGCTACACCTTC	CASSGWTRGSTNYGYTF
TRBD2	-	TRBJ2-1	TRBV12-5	TGTGCTAGTGGCCTTTCAAGCGGGGGGTTCTACAATGAGCAGTTCTTC	CASGLSSGGFYNEQFF
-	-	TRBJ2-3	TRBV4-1	TGCGCCAGCAGCCAAGATGGACTCGCAGATACGCAGTATTTT	CASSQDGLADTQYF
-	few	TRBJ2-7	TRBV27	TGTGCCAGCAGTGATAGCCAACCCTACGAGCAGTACTTC	CASSDSQPYEQYF
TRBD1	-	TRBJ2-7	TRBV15	TGTGCCACCAGCAGAGGACAGGGTCCCGAGCAGTACTTC	CATSRGQGPEQYF
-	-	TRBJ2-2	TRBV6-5	TGTGCCAGCAGTTACGGAGGGATAAACACCGGGGAGCTGTTTTTT	CASSYGGINTGELFF
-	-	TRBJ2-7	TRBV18	TGTGCCAGCTCACCACCTCAACCGTTAGGAGGGCCCGAGCAGTACTTC	CASSPPQPLGGPEQYF
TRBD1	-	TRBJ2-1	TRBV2	TGTGCCAGCACCCAGGGGGCCTACAATGAGCAGTTCTTC	CASTQGAYNEQFF
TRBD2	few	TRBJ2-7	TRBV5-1	TGCGCCAGCAGCCGAGTAGCGGGATCCTACGAGCAGTACTTC	CASSRVAGSYEQYF
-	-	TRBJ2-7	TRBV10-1	TGCGCCAGCAGTGAGTTTCCAGAGGCCTACGAGCAGTACTTC	CASSEFPEAYEQYF
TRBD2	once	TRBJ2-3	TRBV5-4	TGTGCCAGCAGCTTGTCAGGACTAGCGGCCTATTACGGGGGCACAGATACGCAGTATTTT	CASSLSGLAAYYGGTDTQYF
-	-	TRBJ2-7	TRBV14	TGTGCCAGCAGCCAAGGGCATCTCTACGAGCAGTACTTC	CASSQGHLYEQYF
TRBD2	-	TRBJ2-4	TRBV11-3	TGTGCCAGCAAGGCGGGAGGGACCAAAAACATTCAGTACTTC	CASKAGGTKNIQYF
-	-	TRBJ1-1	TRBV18	TGTGCCAGCTCACCACCCAAGCGTACTGAAGCTTTCTTT	CASSPPKRTEAFF